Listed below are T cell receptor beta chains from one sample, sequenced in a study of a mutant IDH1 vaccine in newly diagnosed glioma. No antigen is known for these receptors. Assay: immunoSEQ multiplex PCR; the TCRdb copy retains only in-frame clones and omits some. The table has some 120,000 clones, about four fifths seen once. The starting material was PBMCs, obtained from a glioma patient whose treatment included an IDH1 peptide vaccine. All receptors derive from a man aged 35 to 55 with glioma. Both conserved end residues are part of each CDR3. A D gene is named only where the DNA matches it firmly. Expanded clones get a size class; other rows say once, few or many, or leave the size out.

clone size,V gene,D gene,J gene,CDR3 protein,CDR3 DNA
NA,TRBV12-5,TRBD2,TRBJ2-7,CATTQAGGSYEQYF,TGTGCTACCACCCAAGCGGGGGGGTCCTACGAGCAGTACTTC
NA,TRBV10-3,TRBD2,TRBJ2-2,CAIMGLANTGELFF,TGTGCCATCATGGGACTAGCGAACACCGGGGAGCTGTTTTTT
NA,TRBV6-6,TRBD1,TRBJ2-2,CASRDRGPGELFF,TGTGCCAGCAGGGACAGGGGCCCCGGGGAGCTGTTTTTT
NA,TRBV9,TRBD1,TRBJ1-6,CASSPRPGQGLNSPLHF,TGTGCCAGCAGCCCCCGACCGGGACAGGGACTTAATTCACCCCTCCACTTT
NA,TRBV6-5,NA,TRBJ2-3,CASSLGAPTDTQYF,TGTGCCAGCAGTTTAGGGGCGCCCACAGATACGCAGTACTTT
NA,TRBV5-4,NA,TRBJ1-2,CASSLLGQRDGYTF,TGTGCCAGCAGCTTGCTTGGACAGAGAGATGGCTACACCTTC
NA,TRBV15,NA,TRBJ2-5,CATSRAQTVQETQYF,TGTGCCACCAGCAGAGCCCAGACAGTACAAGAGACCCAGTACTTC
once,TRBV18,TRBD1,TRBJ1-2,CASSQGQNYGYTF,TGTGCCAGCTCACAGGGACAGAACTATGGCTACACCTTC
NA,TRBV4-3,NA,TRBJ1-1,CASSQEAGRGTEAFF,TGCGCCAGCAGCCAAGAAGCGGGGCGAGGCACTGAAGCTTTCTTT
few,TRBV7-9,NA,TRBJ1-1,CASSFDGIEAFF,TGTGCCAGCAGCTTCGACGGGATCGAGGCTTTCTTT
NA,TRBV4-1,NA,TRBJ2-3,CASSQEVESAYTQYF,TGCGCCAGCAGCCAAGAGGTGGAGTCAGCTTATACGCAGTATTTT
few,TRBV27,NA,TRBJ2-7,CASSFPRDTVEQYF,TGTGCCAGCAGTTTTCCCCGGGACACCGTAGAGCAGTACTTC
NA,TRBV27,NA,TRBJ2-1,CASSFETRDTLYSQFF,TGTGCCAGCAGTTTCGAGACCCGGGACACACTATATTCGCAGTTCTTC
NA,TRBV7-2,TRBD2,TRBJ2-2,CASSLRPAGGGNTGELFF,TGTGCCAGCAGCTTAAGGCCAGCGGGAGGGGGGAACACCGGGGAGCTGTTTTTT
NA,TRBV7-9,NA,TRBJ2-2,CASGGSSGTGELFF,TGTGCCAGCGGGGGCAGTAGCGGGACCGGGGAGCTGTTTTTT
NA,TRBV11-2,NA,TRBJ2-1,CASSLDSSNEQFF,TGTGCCAGCAGCTTAGACAGTAGCAATGAGCAGTTCTTC
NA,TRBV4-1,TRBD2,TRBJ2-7,CASSQVLAATYEQYF,TGCGCCAGCAGCCAAGTTCTAGCGGCTACCTACGAGCAGTACTTC
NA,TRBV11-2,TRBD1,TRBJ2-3,CASSLDPPGQGSTDTQYF,TGTGCCAGCAGCTTAGACCCACCGGGACAGGGTTCCACAGATACGCAGTATTTT
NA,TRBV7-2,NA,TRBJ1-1,CASRTRTVNTEAFF,TGTGCCAGCAGGACCCGGACGGTGAACACTGAAGCTTTCTTT
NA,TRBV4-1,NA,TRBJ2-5,CASSQGFSASGETQYF,TGCGCCAGCAGCCAAGGTTTTAGCGCCTCGGGGGAGACCCAGTACTTC
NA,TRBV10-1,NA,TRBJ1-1,CASSGQHTEAFF,TGCGCCAGCAGTGGACAGCACACTGAAGCTTTCTTT
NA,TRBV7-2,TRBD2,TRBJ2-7,CASSPGLAGVYEQYF,TGTGCCAGCAGCCCAGGACTAGCGGGAGTCTACGAGCAGTACTTC
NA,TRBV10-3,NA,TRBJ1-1,CAIHRDPNTEAFF,TGTGCCATACACCGGGACCCCAACACTGAAGCTTTCTTT
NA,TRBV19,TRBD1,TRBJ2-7,CASSPGTVSEQYF,TGTGCCAGTAGTCCGGGGACAGTAAGCGAGCAGTACTTC
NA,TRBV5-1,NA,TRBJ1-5,CASSLGGGNQPQHF,TGCGCCAGCAGCTTAGGGGGTGGCAATCAGCCCCAGCATTTT
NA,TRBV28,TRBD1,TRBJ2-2,CASSPRQGAGELFF,TGTGCCAGCAGTCCCCGACAGGGGGCAGGGGAGCTGTTTTTT
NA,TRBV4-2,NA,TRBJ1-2,CASSQVHRGVNNYGYTF,TGTGCCAGCAGCCAAGTTCACCGGGGTGTAAATAACTATGGCTACACCTTC
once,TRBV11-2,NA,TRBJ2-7,CASSLEGPSSYEQYF,TGTGCCAGCAGCTTAGAAGGCCCGAGCTCCTACGAGCAGTACTTC
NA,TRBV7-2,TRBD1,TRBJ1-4,CASSLVPGTGAGENEKLFF,TGTGCCAGCAGCTTAGTACCGGGGACAGGGGCCGGAGAGAATGAAAAACTGTTTTTT
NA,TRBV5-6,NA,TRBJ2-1,CASGPTLNGYNEQFF,TGTGCCAGTGGGCCAACCCTTAACGGGTACAATGAGCAGTTCTTC
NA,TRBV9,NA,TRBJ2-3,CASSVEFRLERDTQYF,TGTGCCAGCAGCGTAGAGTTTCGGCTAGAGAGAGATACGCAGTATTTT
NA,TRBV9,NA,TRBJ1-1,CASSGGGMNTEAFF,TGTGCCAGCAGTGGTGGGGGGATGAACACTGAAGCTTTCTTT
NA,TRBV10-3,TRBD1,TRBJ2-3,CATGTGHTDTQYF,TGTGCCACGGGGACAGGACACACAGATACGCAGTATTTT
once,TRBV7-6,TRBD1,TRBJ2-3,CASSLGAGTATDTQYF,TGTGCCAGCAGCTTAGGAGCTGGGACAGCCACAGATACGCAGTATTTT
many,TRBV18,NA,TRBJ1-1,CASSPLTGGAFF,TGTGCCAGCTCACCTCTGACAGGAGGAGCTTTCTTT
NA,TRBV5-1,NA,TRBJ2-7,CASSLAQGSYEQYF,TGCGCCAGCAGCTTGGCCCAGGGCTCCTACGAGCAGTACTTC
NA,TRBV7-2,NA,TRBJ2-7,CASSLQPLGGYKQYF,TGTGCCAGCAGCTTACAGCCTCTGGGGGGTTACAAGCAGTACTTC
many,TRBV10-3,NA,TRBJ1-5,CAISESGVNQPQHF,TGTGCCATCAGTGAGTCTGGAGTCAATCAGCCCCAGCATTTT
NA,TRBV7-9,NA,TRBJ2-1,CASSPPTRRVDEQFF,TGTGCCAGCAGCCCGCCGACCCGAAGGGTAGATGAGCAGTTCTTC
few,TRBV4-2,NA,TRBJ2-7,CASSTPSKQGTEQYF,TGTGCCAGCAGCACCCCCTCTAAACAGGGAACCGAGCAGTACTTC
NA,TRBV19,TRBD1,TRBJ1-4,CASSIGTGGEKLFF,TGTGCCAGTAGTATAGGGACAGGCGGGGAAAAACTGTTTTTT
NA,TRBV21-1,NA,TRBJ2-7,CASSKAETEAYEQYF,TGTGCCAGCAGCAAAGCAGAGACAGAGGCCTACGAGCAGTACTTC
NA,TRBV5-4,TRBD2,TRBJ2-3,CASSLRGGTDTQYF,TGTGCCAGCAGCTTGCGGGGGGGCACAGATACGCAGTATTTT